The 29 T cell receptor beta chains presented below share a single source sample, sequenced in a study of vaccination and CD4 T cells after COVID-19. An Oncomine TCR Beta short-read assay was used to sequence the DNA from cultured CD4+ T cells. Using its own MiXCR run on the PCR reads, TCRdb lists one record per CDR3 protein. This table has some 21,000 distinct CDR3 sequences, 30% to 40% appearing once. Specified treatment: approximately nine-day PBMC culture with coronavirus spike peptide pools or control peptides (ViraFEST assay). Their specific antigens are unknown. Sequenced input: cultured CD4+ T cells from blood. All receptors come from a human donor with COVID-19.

The CDR3 region is CASRITGESRETQYF. DNA for the CDR3: TGTGCCAGCAGAATAACGGGGGAATCGCGAGAGACCCAGTACTTC. This chain joins TRBV7-2 and TRBJ2-5; possible D gene TRBD2, 6 bases. V was pared by 6 bases and J by 4 bases, with 18 bases between. The CDR3 runs to 15 residues. Germline assignment: CDR1 SGHTA and CDR2 FQGNSA.

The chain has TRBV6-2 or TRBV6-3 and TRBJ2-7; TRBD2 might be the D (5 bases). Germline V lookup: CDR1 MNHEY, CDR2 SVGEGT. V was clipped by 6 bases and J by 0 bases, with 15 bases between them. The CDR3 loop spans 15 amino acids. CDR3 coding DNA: TGTGCCAGCAGGACCCCCGGGGAACGCTCCTACGAGCAGTACTTC. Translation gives CASRTPGERSYEQYF.

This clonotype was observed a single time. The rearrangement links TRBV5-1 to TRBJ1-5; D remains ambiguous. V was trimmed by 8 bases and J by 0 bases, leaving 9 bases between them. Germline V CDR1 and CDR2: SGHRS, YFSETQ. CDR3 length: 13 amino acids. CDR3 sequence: CASSDGSNQPQHF. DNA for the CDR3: TGCGCCAGTAGTGACGGTAGCAATCAGCCCCAGCATTTT.

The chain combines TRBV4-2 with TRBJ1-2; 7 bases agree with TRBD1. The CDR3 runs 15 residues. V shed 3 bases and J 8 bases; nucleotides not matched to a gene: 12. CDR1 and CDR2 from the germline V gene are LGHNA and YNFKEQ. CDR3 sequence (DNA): TGTGCCAGCAGCCAGACGGACAGGAGGGAAGGGGGCTACACCTTC. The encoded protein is CASSQTDRREGGYTF.

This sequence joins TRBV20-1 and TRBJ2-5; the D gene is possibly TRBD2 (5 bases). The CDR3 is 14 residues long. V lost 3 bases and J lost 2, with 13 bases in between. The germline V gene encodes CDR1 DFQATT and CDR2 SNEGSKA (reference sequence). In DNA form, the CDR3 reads TGCAGTGCTAGCTACTCGGGATGGCAAGAGACCCAGTACTTC. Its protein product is CSASYSGWQETQYF.

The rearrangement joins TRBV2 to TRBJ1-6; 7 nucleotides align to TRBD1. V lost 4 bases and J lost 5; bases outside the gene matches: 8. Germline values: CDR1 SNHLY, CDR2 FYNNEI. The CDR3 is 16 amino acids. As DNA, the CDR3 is TGTGCCAGCAGTGCAAAACCGGGACAGAATAATTCACCCCTCCACTTT. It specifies CASSAKPGQNNSPLHF.

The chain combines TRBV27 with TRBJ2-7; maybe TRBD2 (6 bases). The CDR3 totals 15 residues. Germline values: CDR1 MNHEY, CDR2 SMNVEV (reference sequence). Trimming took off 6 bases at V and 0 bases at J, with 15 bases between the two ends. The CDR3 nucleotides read TGTGCCAGCAGAATCACCGGGACTGGCTCCTACGAGCAGTACTTC. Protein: CASRITGTGSYEQYF.

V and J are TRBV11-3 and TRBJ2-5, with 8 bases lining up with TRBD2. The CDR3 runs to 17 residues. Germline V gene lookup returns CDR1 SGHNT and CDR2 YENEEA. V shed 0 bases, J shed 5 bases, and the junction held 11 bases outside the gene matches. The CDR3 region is CASSLDGQRGPGETQYF. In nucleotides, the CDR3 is TGTGCCAGCAGCTTAGATGGCCAGCGGGGGCCGGGGGAGACCCAGTACTTC. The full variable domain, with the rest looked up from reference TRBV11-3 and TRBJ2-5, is EAGVVQSPRYKIIEKKQPVAFWCNPISGHNTLYWYLQNLGQGPELLIRYENEEAVDDSQLPKDRFSAERLKGVDSTLKIQPAELGDSAVYLCASSLDGQRGPGETQYFGPGTRLLVL.

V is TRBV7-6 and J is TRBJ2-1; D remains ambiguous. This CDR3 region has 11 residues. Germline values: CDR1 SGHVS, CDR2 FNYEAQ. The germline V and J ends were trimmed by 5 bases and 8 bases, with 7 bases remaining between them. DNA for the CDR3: TGTGCCAGCAGCATTGACTATGAGCAGTTCTTC. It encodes CASSIDYEQFF.

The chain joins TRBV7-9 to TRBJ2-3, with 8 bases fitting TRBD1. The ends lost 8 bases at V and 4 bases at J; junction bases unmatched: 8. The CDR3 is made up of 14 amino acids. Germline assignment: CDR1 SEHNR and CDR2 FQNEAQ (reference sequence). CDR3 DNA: TGTGCCAGCGGACAGGCAGGGGGCGCAGATACGCAGTATTTT. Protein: CASGQAGGADTQYF.

The CDR3 DNA is TGTGCCAGCAGCTTCGGCAGTGGCAGGGGAGCGAATGGCTACACCTTC. As protein: CASSFGSGRGANGYTF. This chain joins TRBV11-1 and TRBJ1-2, with D tentatively TRBD1 (6 bases). Germline loops: CDR1 SGHAT, CDR2 FQDESV (reference sequence). V dropped 3 bases and J dropped 6 bases, with 20 bases sitting between them. This CDR3 comprises 16 residues.

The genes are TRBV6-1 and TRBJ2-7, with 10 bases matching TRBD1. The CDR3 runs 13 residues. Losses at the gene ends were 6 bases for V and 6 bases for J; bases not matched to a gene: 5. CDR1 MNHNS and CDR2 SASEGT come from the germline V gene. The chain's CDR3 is CASSRDRGSEQYF. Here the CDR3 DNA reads TGTGCCAGCAGCCGGGACAGGGGAAGCGAGCAGTACTTC.

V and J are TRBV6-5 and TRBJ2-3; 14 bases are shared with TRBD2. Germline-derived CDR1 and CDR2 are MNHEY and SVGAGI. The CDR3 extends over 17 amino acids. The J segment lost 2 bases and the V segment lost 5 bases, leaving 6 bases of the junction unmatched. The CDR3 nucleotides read TGTGCCAGCAGTCCCTCGACTAGCGGGGGGGCCACAGATACGCAGTATTTT. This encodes CASSPSTSGGATDTQYF.

As DNA, the CDR3 is TGTGCCAGCACCTCCGAGGTGGGGGCGCGGGCCTATGGCTACACCTTC. This translates into CASTSEVGARAYGYTF. V is TRBV2 and J is TRBJ1-2; possibly TRBD1 for D (6 bases). The V gene's germline CDR1 is SNHLY and CDR2 FYNNEI. V was trimmed by 7 bases and J by 4 bases, leaving 22 bases between them. The length of the CDR3 is 16 residues.

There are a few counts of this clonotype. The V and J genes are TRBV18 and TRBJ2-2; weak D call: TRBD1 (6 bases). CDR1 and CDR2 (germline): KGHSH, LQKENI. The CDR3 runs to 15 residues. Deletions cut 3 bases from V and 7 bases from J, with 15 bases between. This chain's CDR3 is CASSPFNRANGELFF. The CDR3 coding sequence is TGTGCCAGCTCACCTTTTAACAGGGCTAACGGGGAGCTGTTTTTT. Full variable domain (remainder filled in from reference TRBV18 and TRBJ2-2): NAGVMQNPRHLVRRRGQEARLRCSPMKGHSHVYWYRQLPEEGLKFMVYLQKENIIDESGMPKERFSAEFPKEGPSILRIQQVVRGDSAAYFCASSPFNRANGELFFGEGSRLTVL.

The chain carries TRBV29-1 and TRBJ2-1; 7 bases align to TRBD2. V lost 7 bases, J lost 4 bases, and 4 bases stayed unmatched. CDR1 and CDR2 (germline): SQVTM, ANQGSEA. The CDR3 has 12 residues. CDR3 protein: CSAGEGYNEQFF. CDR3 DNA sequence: TGCAGCGCTGGGGAGGGATACAATGAGCAGTTCTTC.

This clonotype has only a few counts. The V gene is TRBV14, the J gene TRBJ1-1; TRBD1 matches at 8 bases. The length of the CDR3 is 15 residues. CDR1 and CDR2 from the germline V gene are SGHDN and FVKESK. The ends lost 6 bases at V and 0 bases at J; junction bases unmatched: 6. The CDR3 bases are TGTGCCAGCAGTCCAGGGGGCGCGTTGAACACTGAAGCTTTCTTT. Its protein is CASSPGGALNTEAFF. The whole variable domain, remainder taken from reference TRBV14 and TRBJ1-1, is EAGVTQFPSHSVIEKGQTVTLRCDPISGHDNLYWYRRVMGKEIKFLLHFVKESKQDESGMPNNRFLAERTGGTYSTLKVQPAELEDSGVYFCASSPGGALNTEAFFGQGTRLTVV.

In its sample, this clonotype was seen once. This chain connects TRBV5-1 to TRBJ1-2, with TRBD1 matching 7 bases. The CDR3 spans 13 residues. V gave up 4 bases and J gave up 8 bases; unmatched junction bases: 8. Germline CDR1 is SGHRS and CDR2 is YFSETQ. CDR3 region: CASSPWDSYGYTF. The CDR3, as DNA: TGCGCCAGCAGCCCTTGGGACAGCTACGGCTACACCTTC.

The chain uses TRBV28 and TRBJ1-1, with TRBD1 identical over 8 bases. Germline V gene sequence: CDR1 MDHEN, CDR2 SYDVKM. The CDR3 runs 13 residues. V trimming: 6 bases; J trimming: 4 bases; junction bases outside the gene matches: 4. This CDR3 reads CASSLTGGTEAFF. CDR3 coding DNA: TGTGCCAGCAGCCTAACAGGGGGCACTGAAGCTTTCTTT.

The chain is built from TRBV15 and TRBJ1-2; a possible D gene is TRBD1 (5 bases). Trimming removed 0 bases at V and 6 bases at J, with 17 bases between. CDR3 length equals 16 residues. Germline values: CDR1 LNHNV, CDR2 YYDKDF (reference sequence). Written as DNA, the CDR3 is TGTGCCACCAGCAGAGATAGGGCCAGGGTGCAGGATGGCTACACCTTC. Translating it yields CATSRDRARVQDGYTF.

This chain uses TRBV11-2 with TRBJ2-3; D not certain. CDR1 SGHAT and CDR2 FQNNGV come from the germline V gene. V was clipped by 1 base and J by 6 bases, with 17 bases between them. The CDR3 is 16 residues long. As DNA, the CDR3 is TGTGCCAGCAGCTTAGGCGGACGGGCCACCTCCGATACGCAGTATTTT. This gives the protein CASSLGGRATSDTQYF.

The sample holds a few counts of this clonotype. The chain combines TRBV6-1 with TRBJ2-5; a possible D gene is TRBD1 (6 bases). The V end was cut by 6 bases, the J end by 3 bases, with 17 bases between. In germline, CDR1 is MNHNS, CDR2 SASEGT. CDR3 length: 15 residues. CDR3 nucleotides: TGTGCCAGCAGCCAGCCCCGCAGGGGAAAAGAGACCCAGTACTTC. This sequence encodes CASSQPRRGKETQYF.

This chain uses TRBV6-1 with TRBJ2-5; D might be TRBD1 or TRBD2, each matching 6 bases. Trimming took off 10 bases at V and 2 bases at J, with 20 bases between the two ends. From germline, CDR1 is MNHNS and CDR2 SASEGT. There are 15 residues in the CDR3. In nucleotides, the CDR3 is TGTGCCACCAACGGAGGGGGTCACAGGCAAGAGACCCAGTACTTC. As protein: CATNGGGHRQETQYF.

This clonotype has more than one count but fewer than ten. The CDR3 sequence is CASSLDGRGQETQYF. CDR3 nucleotides: TGTGCCAGCAGCTTAGATGGGCGGGGGCAAGAGACCCAGTACTTC. V and J are TRBV7-2 and TRBJ2-5, with TRBD2 identical over 7 bases. This CDR3 comprises 15 residues. Germline CDR1 SGHTA, CDR2 FQGNSA. J gave up 2 bases and V 1 base, and 4 bases lay outside the gene matches.

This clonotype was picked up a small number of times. CDR3 in amino acids: CASSGQTFSNQPQHF. The CDR3 DNA sequence: TGTGCCAGTAGCGGACAGACATTTTCCAATCAGCCCCAGCATTTT. The rearrangement uses TRBV19 and TRBJ1-5; TRBD1 might be the D (6 bases). V gave up 6 bases and J gave up 3 bases, with 15 bases separating them. The germline CDR1 and CDR2 sequences are LNHDA and SQIVND (reference sequence). CDR3 size: 15 residues.

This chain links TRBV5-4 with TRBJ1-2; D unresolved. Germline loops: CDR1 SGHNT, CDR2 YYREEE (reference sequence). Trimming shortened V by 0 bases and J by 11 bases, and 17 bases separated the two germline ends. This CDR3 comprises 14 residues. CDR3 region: CASSLDMGAEWYTF. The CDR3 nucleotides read TGTGCCAGCAGCTTGGATATGGGTGCTGAGTGGTACACCTTC.

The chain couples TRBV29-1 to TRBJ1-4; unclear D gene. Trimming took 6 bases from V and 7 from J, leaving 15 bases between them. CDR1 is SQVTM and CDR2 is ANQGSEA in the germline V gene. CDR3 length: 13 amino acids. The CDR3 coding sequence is TGCAGCGTGACCCACGGGGTCCGTGAAAAACTGTTTTTT. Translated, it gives CSVTHGVREKLFF.

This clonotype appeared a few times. The DNA for the CDR3 is TGTGCTAGTGGTTTGTTCAGCAATCAGCCCCAGCATTTT. Protein product: CASGLFSNQPQHF. The chain has TRBV12-5 and TRBJ1-5; unclear D gene. Deletions cut 2 bases from V and 1 base from J, with 3 bases between. The CDR3 is 13 residues long. CDR1 and CDR2 from the germline V gene are LGHNT and FRNRAP.

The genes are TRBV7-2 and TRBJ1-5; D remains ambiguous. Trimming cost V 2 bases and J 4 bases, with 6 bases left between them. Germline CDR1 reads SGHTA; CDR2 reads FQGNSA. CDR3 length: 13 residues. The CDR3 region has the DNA TGTGCCAGCAGCTTATGGATAAATCAGCCCCAGCATTTT. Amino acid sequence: CASSLWINQPQHF. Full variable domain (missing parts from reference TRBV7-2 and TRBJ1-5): GAGVSQSPSNKVTEKGKDVELRCDPISGHTALYWYRQSLGQGLEFLIYFQGNSAPDKSGLPSDRFSAERTGGSVSTLTIQRTQQEDSAVYLCASSLWINQPQHFGDGTRLSIL.